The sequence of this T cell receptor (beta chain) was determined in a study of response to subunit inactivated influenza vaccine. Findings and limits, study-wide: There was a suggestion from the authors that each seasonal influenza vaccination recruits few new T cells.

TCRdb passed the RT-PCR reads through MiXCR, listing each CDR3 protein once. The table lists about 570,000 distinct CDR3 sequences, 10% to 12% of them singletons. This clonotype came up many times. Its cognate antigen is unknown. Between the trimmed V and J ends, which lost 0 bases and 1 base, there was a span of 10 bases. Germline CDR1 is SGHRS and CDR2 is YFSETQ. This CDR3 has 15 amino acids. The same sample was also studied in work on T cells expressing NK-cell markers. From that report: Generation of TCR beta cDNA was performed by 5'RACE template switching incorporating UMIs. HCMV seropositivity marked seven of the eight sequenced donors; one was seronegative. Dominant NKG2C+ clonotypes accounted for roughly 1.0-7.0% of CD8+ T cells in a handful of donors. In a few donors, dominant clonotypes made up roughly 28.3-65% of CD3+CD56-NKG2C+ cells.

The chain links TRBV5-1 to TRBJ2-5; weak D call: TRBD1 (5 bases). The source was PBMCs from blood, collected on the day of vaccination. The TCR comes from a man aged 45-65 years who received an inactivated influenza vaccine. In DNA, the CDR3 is TGCGCCAGCAGCTTGGCCAGGGCCGGCCAAGAGACCCAGTACTTC. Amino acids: CASSLARAGQETQYF.